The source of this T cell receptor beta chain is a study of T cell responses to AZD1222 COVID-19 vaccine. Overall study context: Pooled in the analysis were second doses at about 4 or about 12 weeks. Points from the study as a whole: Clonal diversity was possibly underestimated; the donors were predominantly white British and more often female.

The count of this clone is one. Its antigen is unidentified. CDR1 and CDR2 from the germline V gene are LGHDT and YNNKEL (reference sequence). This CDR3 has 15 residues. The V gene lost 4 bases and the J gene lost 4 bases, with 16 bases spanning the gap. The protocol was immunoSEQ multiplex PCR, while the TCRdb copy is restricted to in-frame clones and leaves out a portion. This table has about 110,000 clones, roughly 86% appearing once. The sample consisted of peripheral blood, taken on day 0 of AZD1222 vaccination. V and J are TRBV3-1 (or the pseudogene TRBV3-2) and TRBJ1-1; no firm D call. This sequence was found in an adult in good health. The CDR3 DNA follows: TGTGCCAGCAGCCGCAACAATGGGCGAGGCACTGAAGCTTTCTTT. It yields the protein CASSRNNGRGTEAFF.